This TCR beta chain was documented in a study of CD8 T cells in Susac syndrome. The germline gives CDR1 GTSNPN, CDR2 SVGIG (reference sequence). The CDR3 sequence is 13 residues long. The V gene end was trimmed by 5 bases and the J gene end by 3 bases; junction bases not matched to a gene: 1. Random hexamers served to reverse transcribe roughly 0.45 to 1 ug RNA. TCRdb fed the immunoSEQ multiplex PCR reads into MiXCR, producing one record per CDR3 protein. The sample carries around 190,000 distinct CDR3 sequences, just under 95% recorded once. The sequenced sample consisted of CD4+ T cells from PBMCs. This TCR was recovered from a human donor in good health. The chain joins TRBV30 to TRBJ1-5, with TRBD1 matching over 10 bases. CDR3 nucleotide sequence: TGTGCCTGGGGACAGGGGGACAATCAGCCCCAGCATTTT. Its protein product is CAWGQGDNQPQHF.